The entry below gives a single TCR beta chain sequence along with its context. The sample is drawn from a study of cytomegalovirus exposure and HLA in healthy donors. Germline V gene lookup returns CDR1 MGHDK and CDR2 SYGVNS. This CDR3 is 13 amino acids long. The V and J ends lost 7 bases and 7 bases respectively, with 13 bases between them. The primer mix had 60 Vbeta and 13 Jbeta primers. Generated by immunoSEQ multiplex PCR, the TCRdb table keeps only in-frame clones and is missing some. The table includes some 110,000 clones, roughly four fifths detected once. Sequenced input: PBMCs. V usage is TRBV25-1 and J usage is TRBJ1-4; D unclear. This sequence originates from a man aged 45 to 65 in good health and CMV-seronegative. The CDR3 region has the DNA TGTGCCAGCATGTGGGAGGTTGGTGAAAAACTGTTTTTT. This sequence encodes CASMWEVGEKLFF. Full variable domain (missing parts from reference TRBV25-1 and TRBJ1-4): EADIYQTPRYLVIGTGKKITLECSQTMGHDKMYWYQQDPGMELHLIHYSYGVNSTEKGDLSSESTVSRIRTEHFPLTLESARPSHTSQYLCASMWEVGEKLFFGSGTQLSVL.